This TCR beta chain was documented in a study of blood T cell repertoires in COVID-19. Study information: Acute-phase and convalescent COVID-19 samples originated in the United States, Italy and Spain.

The Seattle site enrolled patients during active infection and followed them longitudinally. Per the original data handling: Scientists estimated how many nucleated cells there were by amplifying reference gene primers. The repertoire was sequenced with immunoSEQ multiplex PCR; TCRdb's copy has only in-frame clones and lacks some. V, J and clone size reflect that table, while D and trimming were determined from the DNA. The repertoire includes about 76,000 clones, approximately 84% of them detected once, and about 10% sits in the top ten. The junction had 7 bases not matched to a gene; V was cut back by 4 bases and J by 8 bases. From germline, CDR1 is SGHNT and CDR2 YYREEE (reference sequence). This CDR3 spans 14 amino acids.

The chain couples TRBV5-4 to TRBJ2-1; 9 bases are shared with TRBD1. The receptor comes from a man in his fifties or sixties with COVID-19, enrolled during active disease. Sequences were obtained from peripheral blood. CDR3: CASSRRDREYEQFF. The CDR3 nucleotides are TGTGCCAGCAGCCGCCGGGACAGGGAATATGAGCAGTTCTTC.